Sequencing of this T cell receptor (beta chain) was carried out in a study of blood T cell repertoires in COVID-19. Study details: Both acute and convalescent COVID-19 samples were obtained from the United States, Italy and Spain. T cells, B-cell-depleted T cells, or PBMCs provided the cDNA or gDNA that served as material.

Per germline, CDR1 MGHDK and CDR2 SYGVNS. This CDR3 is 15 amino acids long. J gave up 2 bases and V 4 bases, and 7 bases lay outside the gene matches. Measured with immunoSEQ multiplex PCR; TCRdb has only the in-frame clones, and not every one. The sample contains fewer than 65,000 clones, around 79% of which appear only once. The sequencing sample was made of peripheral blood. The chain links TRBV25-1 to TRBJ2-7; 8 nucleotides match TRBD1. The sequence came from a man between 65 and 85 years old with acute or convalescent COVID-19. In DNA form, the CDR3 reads TGTGCCAGCAGTGGAAGGACAGGGCCGACCTACGAGCAGTACTTC. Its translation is CASSGRTGPTYEQYF.